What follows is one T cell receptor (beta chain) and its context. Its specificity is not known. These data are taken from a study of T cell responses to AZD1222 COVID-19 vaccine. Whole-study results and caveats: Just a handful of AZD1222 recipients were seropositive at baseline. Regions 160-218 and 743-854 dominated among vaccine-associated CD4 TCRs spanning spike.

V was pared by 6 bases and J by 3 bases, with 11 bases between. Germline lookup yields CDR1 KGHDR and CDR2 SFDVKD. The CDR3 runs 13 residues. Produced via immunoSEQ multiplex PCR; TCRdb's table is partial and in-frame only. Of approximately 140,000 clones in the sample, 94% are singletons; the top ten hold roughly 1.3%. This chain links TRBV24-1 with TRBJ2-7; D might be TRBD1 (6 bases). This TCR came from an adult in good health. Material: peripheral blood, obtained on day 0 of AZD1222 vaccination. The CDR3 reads CATSQGSDYEQYV. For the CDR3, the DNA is TGTGCCACCAGTCAGGGGTCAGACTACGAGCAGTACGTC.